The next 9 T cell receptor beta chains were all read from a single sample in a study of blood T cell repertoires in COVID-19. The table came from immunoSEQ multiplex PCR; TCRdb's copy has only in-frame clones and leaves some out. Seen here are nearly 400,000 clones, about nine tenths observed once, and the top ten hold about 1.7%. The sequenced sample was PBMCs or T cells enriched from blood (not recorded which). Receptor source: a woman in her twenties or thirties who had recovered from COVID-19.

This chain uses TRBV7-3 with TRBJ1-1; D not certain. From germline, CDR1 is SGHTA and CDR2 FQGTGA. The CDR3 is 13 residues long. V shed 3 bases and J shed 3 bases, with 8 bases lying between them. CDR3 in amino acids: CASSFLYDTEAFF. The CDR3 coding sequence is TGTGCCAGCAGCTTTCTCTATGACACTGAAGCTTTCTTT.

This chain connects TRBV12-5 to TRBJ2-7; 12 bases match TRBD2. The CDR3 has 16 residues. V lost 1 base to trimming and J lost 4 bases; unmatched junction nucleotides: 5. Per the germline V gene, CDR1 is LGHNT and CDR2 is FRNRAP. The CDR3 here is CASGLDRLAGVYEQYF. The CDR3 DNA reads TGTGCTAGTGGTTTGGATAGACTAGCGGGAGTGTACGAGCAGTACTTC.

J is TRBJ1-5 and V is TRBV15, with 7 bases that match TRBD1. With V trimmed by 1 base and J by 6 bases, 9 bases remained unmatched. The CDR3 runs to 16 residues. The germline V gene encodes CDR1 LNHNV and CDR2 YYDKDF (reference sequence). CDR3 in amino acids: CATSRASRGLSQPQHF. The CDR3 region has the DNA TGTGCCACCAGCAGAGCATCCAGGGGGTTAAGTCAGCCCCAGCATTTT. The full variable domain, rest sourced from reference TRBV15 and TRBJ1-5, is DAMVIQNPRYQVTQFGKPVTLSCSQTLNHNVMYWYQQKSSQAPKLLFHYYDKDFNNEADTPDNFQSRRPNTSFCFLDIRSPGLGDTAMYLCATSRASRGLSQPQHFGDGTRLSIL.

The chain couples TRBV28 to TRBJ1-3, with 9 bases fitting TRBD1. Germline V gene lookup returns CDR1 MDHEN and CDR2 SYDVKM. Trimming at V came to 6 bases and at J to 1 base, leaving 4 bases not matched to a gene. The CDR3 is 15 amino acids. The CDR3 bases are TGTGCCAGCAGGGGGGGACAGGGATCTGGAAACACCATATATTTT. Translated, it gives CASRGGQGSGNTIYF.

J is TRBJ2-7 and V is TRBV28; tentatively, D is TRBD1 (8 bases). Trimming pared 6 bases from V and 3 bases from J, leaving 15 bases between. This CDR3 has 14 amino acids. The V gene's germline CDR1 is MDHEN and CDR2 SYDVKM. CDR3 amino acids: CASRAGQAYYEQYF. CDR3 DNA sequence: TGTGCCAGCAGAGCGGGACAGGCGTACTACGAGCAGTACTTC.

This chain joins TRBV5-4 and TRBJ2-7; D is possibly TRBD1 (6 bases). The CDR3 consists of 15 residues. CDR1 and CDR2 (germline): SGHNT, YYREEE (reference sequence). Trimming left V 4 bases short and J 3 bases short, with 17 bases between. DNA for the CDR3: TGTGCCAGCAGCCCCTCCGGGACACGGCACTACGAGCAGTACTTC. Amino acid sequence: CASSPSGTRHYEQYF. Full variable domain (remainder filled in from reference TRBV5-4 and TRBJ2-7): ETGVTQSPTHLIKTRGQQVTLRCSSQSGHNTVSWYQQALGQGPQFIFQYYREEENGRGNFPPRFSGLQFPNYSSELNVNALELDDSALYLCASSPSGTRHYEQYFGPGTRLTVT.

The chain employs TRBV19 and TRBJ2-1, with TRBD1 matching over 8 bases. The CDR3 spans 19 residues. The V segment lost 1 base and the J segment 4 bases; nucleotides outside the gene matches: 15. Germline-derived CDR1 and CDR2 are LNHDA and SQIVND (reference sequence). CDR3 sequence: CASSIVKTGVSLPYNEQFF. CDR3 coding DNA: TGTGCCAGTAGTATAGTAAAGACAGGGGTCTCTCTTCCTTACAATGAGCAGTTCTTC.

CDR3 sequence reads: CASQGPTDPQETQYF. Written as DNA, the CDR3 is TGTGCCAGCCAGGGCCCGACAGACCCTCAAGAGACCCAGTACTTC. J is TRBJ2-5 and V is TRBV7-9; a weak D match, TRBD1 (5 bases). Deletions cut 8 bases from V and 2 bases from J, with 18 bases between. The CDR3 runs to 15 residues. Germline V lookup: CDR1 SEHNR, CDR2 FQNEAQ (reference sequence).

The V gene is TRBV7-2, the J gene TRBJ2-2; D is ambiguous. V lost 3 bases and J lost 0, with 11 bases in between. The germline V gene has CDR1 SGHTA and CDR2 FQGNSA. The CDR3 is 16 residues long. The CDR3 here is CASSFSTASNTGELFF. Written as DNA, the CDR3 is TGTGCCAGCAGCTTTAGTACAGCTTCGAACACCGGGGAGCTGTTTTTT.